One sample yielded the 9 T cell receptor beta chains listed below, sequenced in a study of CD8+CD57+ T cells in acquired aplastic anemia. CDR3 and TCR beta VDJ profiling relied on a genomic DNA template. TCRdb called the reads again in MiXCR, with one record for every CDR3 protein. The sample lists about 270,000 distinct CDR3 sequences, around 60% occurring once. Sequenced: sorted CD4+, CD8+, or CD8+CD57+ T cells (not recorded which) from PBMCs. The receptors here all came from a human donor with severe aplastic anemia or a healthy control (not recorded which).

This clonotype was observed once. The chain couples TRBV20-1 to TRBJ2-7; TRBD2 aligns across 9 bases. Germline V gives CDR1 DFQATT, CDR2 SNEGSKA (reference sequence). This CDR3 is 13 amino acids long. V was pared by 5 bases and J by 6 bases, with 8 bases of the junction left unmatched. Here the CDR3 reads CSARRIAGAEQYF. Written as DNA, the CDR3 is TGCAGTGCTCGTAGAATAGCGGGAGCCGAGCAGTACTTC.

The rearrangement uses TRBV2 and TRBJ1-6; D is undetermined. V was clipped by 6 bases and J by 5 bases, with 17 bases between them. Per the germline V gene, CDR1 is SNHLY and CDR2 is FYNNEI. This CDR3 contains 16 residues. CDR3 region: CASSQVPMSNNSPLHF. The CDR3 DNA reads TGTGCCAGCAGCCAAGTACCAATGTCTAATAATTCACCCCTCCACTTT.

The CDR3 protein is CSARGGGNQETQYF. The DNA for the CDR3 is TGCAGTGCTAGAGGAGGGGGGAACCAAGAGACCCAGTACTTC. The rearrangement uses TRBV20-1 and TRBJ2-5; the D call may be TRBD1 or TRBD2 (6 bases each). V gave up 1 base and J gave up 0 bases, with 9 bases separating them. Per the germline V gene, CDR1 is DFQATT and CDR2 is SNEGSKA (reference sequence). This CDR3 spans 14 amino acids.

The V gene is TRBV2, the J gene TRBJ1-2; D perhaps matches TRBD1 (5 bases). Trimming took off 0 bases at V and 7 bases at J, with 21 bases between the two ends. Germline values: CDR1 SNHLY, CDR2 FYNNEI. The CDR3 runs to 17 residues. The CDR3 is CASSEALREGPRGGYTF. For the CDR3, the DNA is TGTGCCAGCAGTGAAGCGCTTCGGGAGGGGCCGAGGGGTGGCTACACCTTC.

V and J are TRBV2 and TRBJ2-6; D remains ambiguous. V was shortened by 7 bases and J by 0 bases, with 13 bases between the two germline ends. Germline values: CDR1 SNHLY, CDR2 FYNNEI. This CDR3 is 16 amino acids long. CDR3: CASIPRPYSGANVLTF. In nucleotides, the CDR3 is TGTGCCAGCATCCCTAGACCCTACTCTGGGGCCAACGTCCTGACTTTC.

This clonotype was picked up one time. The chain combines TRBV5-8 with TRBJ2-7, with TRBD2 identical over 7 bases. With 5 bases clipped from V and 3 bases from J, the junction kept 11 bases outside the gene matches. The V gene's germline CDR1 is SGHTS and CDR2 YDEGEE. CDR3 size: 15 residues. In nucleotides, the CDR3 is TGTGCCAGCAGGTATACTAGCGTGTCCGGCTACGAGCAGTACTTC. Amino acid sequence: CASRYTSVSGYEQYF.

This clonotype appeared many times. V is TRBV5-1 and J is TRBJ1-3; 7 bases align to TRBD1. In germline, CDR1 is SGHRS, CDR2 YFSETQ. V gave up 0 bases and J gave up 0 bases; unmatched junction bases: 6. CDR3 size: 17 residues. The CDR3 bases are TGCGCCAGCAGCTTGGGAACAGGGGACTACTCTGGAAACACCATATATTTT. Translation: CASSLGTGDYSGNTIYF.

V usage is TRBV27 and J usage is TRBJ1-1; the D gene is possibly TRBD1 (5 bases). CDR3 length equals 15 residues. The V end lost 0 bases, the J end lost 1 base, and 9 bases lay between the germline ends. In germline, CDR1 is MNHEY, CDR2 SMNVEV (reference sequence). CDR3 loop: CASSLSRDPNTEAFF. The CDR3 DNA is TGTGCCAGCAGTTTATCGAGGGACCCGAACACTGAAGCTTTCTTT.

This clonotype appeared many times. V is TRBV13 and J is TRBJ2-1; D perhaps matches TRBD2 (6 bases). The germline V gene encodes CDR1 PRHDT and CDR2 FYEKMQ (reference sequence). CDR3 length equals 11 residues. V dropped 4 bases and J dropped 11 bases, with 9 bases sitting between them. The CDR3 is CASSSREQQFF. For the CDR3, the DNA is TGTGCCAGCAGCTCCCGGGAGCAGCAGTTCTTC.